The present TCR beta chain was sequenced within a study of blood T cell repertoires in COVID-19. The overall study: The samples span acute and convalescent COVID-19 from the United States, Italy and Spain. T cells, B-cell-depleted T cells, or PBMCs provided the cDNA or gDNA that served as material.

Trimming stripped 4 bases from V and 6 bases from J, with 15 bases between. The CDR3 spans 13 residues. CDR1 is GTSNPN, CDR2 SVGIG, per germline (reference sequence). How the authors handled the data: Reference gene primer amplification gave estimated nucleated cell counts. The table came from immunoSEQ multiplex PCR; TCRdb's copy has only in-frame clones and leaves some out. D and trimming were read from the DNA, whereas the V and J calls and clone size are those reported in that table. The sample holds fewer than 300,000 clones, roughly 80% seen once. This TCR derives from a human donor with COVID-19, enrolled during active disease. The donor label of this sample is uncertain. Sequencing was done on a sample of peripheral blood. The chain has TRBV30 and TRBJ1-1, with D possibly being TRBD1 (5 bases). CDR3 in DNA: TGTGCCTGGATTGGGGCATCCGGCCCTGAAGCTTTCTTT. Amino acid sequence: CAWIGASGPEAFF. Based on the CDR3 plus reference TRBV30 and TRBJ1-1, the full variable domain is SQTIHQWPATLVQPVGSPLSLECTVEGTSNPNLYWYRQAAGRGLQLLFYSVGIGQISSEVPQNLSASRPQDRQFILSSKKLLLSDSGFYLCAWIGASGPEAFFGQGTRLTVV.